The entry below gives a single T cell receptor (beta chain) sequence along with its context. Its antigen is undetermined. The CDR3 has 14 amino acids. Germline lookup yields CDR1 LGHNA and CDR2 YSLEER. V was cut by 1 base and J by 7 bases, with 13 bases left in between. The data originate from a study of shared clonotypes between healthy human individuals. Each PCR replicate from the sorted subsets contained about 200 ng DNA, which is roughly 33,000 T cell genomes. Assay used: immunoSEQ multiplex PCR; TCRdb lists only in-frame clones, some missing. The sample consists of some 320,000 clones, around nine tenths of them appearing once. Study-wide results and limits: Shared clonotypes: 4.5% to 5% naive CD4, roughly 3.8% naive CD8, 2.3% memory CD4, over 0.3% memory CD8. Few donors limited the genetic and exposure-history diversity represented.

The CD8 memory sample joined CD45RO+ cells and CCR7-negative CD45RA+ cells. The chain has TRBV4-3 and TRBJ1-1; no clear D. This clonotype originated in a man aged 18 to 35 in good health. The sample comprised memory CD8+ T cells sorted from blood. The subset here: CD45RO+ cells pooled with CCR7-negative TemRA cells. Written as DNA, the CDR3 is TGCGCCAGCAGCCAAGGATTCAGCAAGGGTGAAGCTTTCTTT. It yields the protein CASSQGFSKGEAFF.